This T cell receptor beta chain was recovered during a study of T cell changes during pregnancy in multiple sclerosis. TCRdb's table, derived via immunoSEQ multiplex PCR, lists solely in-frame clones and lacks some. This table has approximately 85,000 clones, about 94% appearing once. The length of the CDR3 is 16 residues. The V gene's germline CDR1 is SGHRS and CDR2 YFSETQ. J gave up 8 bases and V 5 bases, and 16 bases lay outside the gene matches. Sequences were derived from peripheral blood, sampled in the third trimester of pregnancy. This sequence originates from a female donor with multiple sclerosis, enrolled in a pregnancy study. The rearrangement uses TRBV5-1 and TRBJ2-1, with TRBD2 matching over 7 bases. Here the CDR3 DNA reads TGCGCCAGCAGACGAGTCAGCGGGGCGGGGCGCGATGAGCAGTTCTTC. Residues: CASRRVSGAGRDEQFF.